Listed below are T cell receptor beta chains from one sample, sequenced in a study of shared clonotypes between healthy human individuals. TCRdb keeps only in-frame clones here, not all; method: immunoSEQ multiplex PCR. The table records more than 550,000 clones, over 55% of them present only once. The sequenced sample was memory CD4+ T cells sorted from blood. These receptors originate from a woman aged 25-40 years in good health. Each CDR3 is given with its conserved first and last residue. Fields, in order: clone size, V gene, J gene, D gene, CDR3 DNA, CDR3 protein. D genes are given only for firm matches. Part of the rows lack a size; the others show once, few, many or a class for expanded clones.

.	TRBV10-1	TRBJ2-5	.	TGCGCCAGCAGTGATCAGGGAGCCGTGGAGACCCAGTACTTC	CASSDQGAVETQYF
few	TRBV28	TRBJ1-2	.	TGTGCCAGCAGCGGCGTACGTATTGGCTACACCTTC	CASSGVRIGYTF
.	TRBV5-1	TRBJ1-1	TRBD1	TGCGCCAGCAGCTTGCCAGGGGGCACTGAAGCTTTCTTT	CASSLPGGTEAFF
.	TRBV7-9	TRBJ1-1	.	TGTGCCAGCAGCTTAGTTGGGGACACTGAAGCTTTCTTT	CASSLVGDTEAFF
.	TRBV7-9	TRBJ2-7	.	TGTGCCAGCAGCTTAACTACAGCCACCTTCGGAGAGCAGTACTTC	CASSLTTATFGEQYF
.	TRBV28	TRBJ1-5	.	TGTGCCAGTATAGAGGCGCGGGGGGCCGGTCAGCCCCAGCATTTT	CASIEARGAGQPQHF
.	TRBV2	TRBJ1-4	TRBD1	TGTGCCAGCAGTGAAATGCGGACAGGGAATGAAAAACTGTTTTTT	CASSEMRTGNEKLFF
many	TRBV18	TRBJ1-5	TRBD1	TGTGCCAGCACGATGGGACAGGGAGAGCCCCAGCATTTT	CASTMGQGEPQHF
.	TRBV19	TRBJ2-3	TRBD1	TGTGCCAGTAGTATGGGACAGCGAGGAGATACGCAGTATTTT	CASSMGQRGDTQYF
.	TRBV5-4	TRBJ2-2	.	TGTGCCAGCAGCCCCCGGCAGGGGAACACCGGGGAGCTGTTTTTT	CASSPRQGNTGELFF
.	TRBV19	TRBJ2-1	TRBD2	TGTGCCAGTAGTTTAGCGGGAGGGCCCTACAATGAGCAGTTCTTC	CASSLAGGPYNEQFF
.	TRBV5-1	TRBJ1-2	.	TGCGCCAGCAGCCCGAGCGGGAGGTTTGATGGCTACACCTTC	CASSPSGRFDGYTF
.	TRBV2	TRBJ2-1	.	TGTGCCAGCAGTGAACTTATCGAACAGTTCTTC	CASSELIEQFF
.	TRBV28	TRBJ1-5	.	TGTGCCAGCAGGACGGGGGGGCTCCAGCCCCAGCATTTT	CASRTGGLQPQHF
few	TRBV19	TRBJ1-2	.	TGTGCCAGTAGTATAAACTCGGACAGTACTTTCTACACCTTC	CASSINSDSTFYTF
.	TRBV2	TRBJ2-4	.	TGTGCCAGCAGCAGACAGCCTCTAGCCAAAAACATTCAGTACTTC	CASSRQPLAKNIQYF
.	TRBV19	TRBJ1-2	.	TGTGCCAGTAGTATTCGCTCGCATGGCTACACCTTC	CASSIRSHGYTF
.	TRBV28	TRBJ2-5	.	TGTGCCAGCAGGGAGCGCGCGGAGACCCAGTACTTC	CASRERAETQYF
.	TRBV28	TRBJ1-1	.	TGTGCCAGCAGTTTTAGGGGAGGTGGGACTGAAGCTTTCTTT	CASSFRGGGTEAFF
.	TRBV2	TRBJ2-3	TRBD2	TGTGCCAGCAGCGCCTCTCCGGGACTAGATGATTTT	CASSASPGLDDF
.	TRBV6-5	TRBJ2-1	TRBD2	TGTGCCAGCAGTTACGGTGCGGGAGGGAGCTATGAGCAGTTCTTC	CASSYGAGGSYEQFF
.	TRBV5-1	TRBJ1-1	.	TGCGCCAGCAGCTCCTCTTTATTTGGGGCCGGAATCCGTGAAGCTTTCTTT	CASSSSLFGAGIREAFF
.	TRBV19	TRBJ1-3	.	TGTGCCAGTAGCCAGGGATGGGACACCATATATTTT	CASSQGWDTIYF
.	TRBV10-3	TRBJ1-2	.	TGTGCCATCAGCCTACACCCCGGGACGGCGGACCCTTCTAACTATGGCTACACCTTC	CAISLHPGTADPSNYGYTF
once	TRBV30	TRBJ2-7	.	TGTGCCTGGAGTGTACTGGGGGGGCCCTACGAGCAGTACTTC	CAWSVLGGPYEQYF
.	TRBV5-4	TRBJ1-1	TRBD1	TGTGCCAGCAGATTGGACAGGGGGCTGTTCACTGAAGCTTTCTTT	CASRLDRGLFTEAFF
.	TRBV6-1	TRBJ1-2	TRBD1	TGTGCCAGCAGTGAAATCGACAGGGGCTATGGCTACACCTTC	CASSEIDRGYGYTF
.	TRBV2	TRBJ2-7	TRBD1	TGTGCCAGCAGACCGGGACAGGGACCCTACGAGCAGTACTTC	CASRPGQGPYEQYF
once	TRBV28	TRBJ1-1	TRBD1	TGTGCCAGCAGGGTCACCGGGACAGGGGCTCGGTTAAAAGCTTTCTTT	CASRVTGTGARLKAFF
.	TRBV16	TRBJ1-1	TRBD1	TGTGCCAGCAGCCATCGACAGGGGAGGAACACTGAAGCTTTCTTT	CASSHRQGRNTEAFF
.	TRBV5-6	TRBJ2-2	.	TGTGCCAGCAGCTATCGTACGAACACCGGGGAGCTGTTTTTT	CASSYRTNTGELFF
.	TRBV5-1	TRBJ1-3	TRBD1	TGCGCCAGCAGCCGCGACGGGACAGACTCTGGAAACACCATATATTTT	CASSRDGTDSGNTIYF
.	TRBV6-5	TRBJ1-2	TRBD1	TGTGCCACCGGATACCGACAGGGGAATGGCTACACCTTC	CATGYRQGNGYTF
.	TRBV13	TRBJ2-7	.	TGTGCCAGCAGCTTAGGACAGGGACTCTACGAGCAGTACTTC	CASSLGQGLYEQYF
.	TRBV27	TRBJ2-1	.	TGTGCCAGTCGGGGGGTGGGGGCTTTCCCCTACAATGAGCAGTTCTTC	CASRGVGAFPYNEQFF
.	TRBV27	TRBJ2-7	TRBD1	TGTGCCAGCAGAAAAGGGACAGGAAACTCCTACGAGCAGTACTTC	CASRKGTGNSYEQYF
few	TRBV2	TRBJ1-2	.	TGTGCCAGCAACGGACGGCCCTCTTATGGCTACACCTTC	CASNGRPSYGYTF
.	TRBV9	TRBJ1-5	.	TGTGCCAGCAGCGTGGAGGGGCCGATGACATTCCTCAATCAGCCCCAGCATTTT	CASSVEGPMTFLNQPQHF